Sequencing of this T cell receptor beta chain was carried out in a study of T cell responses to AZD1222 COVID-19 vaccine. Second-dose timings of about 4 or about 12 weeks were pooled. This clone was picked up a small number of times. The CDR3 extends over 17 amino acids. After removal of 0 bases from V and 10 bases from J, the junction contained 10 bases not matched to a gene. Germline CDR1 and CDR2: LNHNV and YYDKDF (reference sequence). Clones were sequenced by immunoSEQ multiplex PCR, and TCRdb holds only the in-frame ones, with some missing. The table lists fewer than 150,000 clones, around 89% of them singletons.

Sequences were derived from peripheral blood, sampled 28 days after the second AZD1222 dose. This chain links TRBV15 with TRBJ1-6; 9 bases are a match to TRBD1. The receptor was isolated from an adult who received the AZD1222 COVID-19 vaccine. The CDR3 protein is CATSRDGRQGGKSPLHF. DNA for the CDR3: TGTGCCACCAGCAGAGACGGCCGACAGGGGGGGAAATCACCCCTCCACTTT. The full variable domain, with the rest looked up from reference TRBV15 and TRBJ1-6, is DAMVIQNPRYQVTQFGKPVTLSCSQTLNHNVMYWYQQKSSQAPKLLFHYYDKDFNNEADTPDNFQSRRPNTSFCFLDIRSPGLGDTAMYLCATSRDGRQGGKSPLHFGNGTRLTVT.